This TCR beta chain was recovered during a study of regulatory T cells in long-lasting Graves disease. Whole-study results and caveats: When disease was persistent, TRBV28, TRBJ1-2 and TRBJ2-5 were the favored segments. A limited number of samples was an acknowledged limitation.

Time point meaning: newly diagnosed GD, antithyroid drugs for less than 3 months. The authors made the TCR library using RNA they extracted from PBMCs. Assembly of TCR beta libraries relied on iRepertoire HTBI primers together with Arm-PCR of CDR3 regions. From the multiplex PCR reads, TCRdb called clonotypes with MiXCR, one entry per CDR3 protein. Seen here are fewer than 550,000 distinct CDR3 sequences, around 16% observed once, and the top ten hold 20% to 25%. This CDR3 is 13 amino acids long. CDR1 and CDR2 from the germline V gene are DFQATT and SNEGSKA (reference sequence). V dropped 6 bases and J dropped 2 bases, with 10 bases sitting between them. This clonotype showed up just once. Antigen unknown. A further study also used this sample, focusing on T cells in Graves' hyperthyroidism and ophthalmopathy. From that study: Those with hyperthyroidism were 18 to 65 years old, newly diagnosed, and ill for under 2 months. Ophthalmopathy and stable hyperthyroidism were separated by a 13 V-J model.

The source was peripheral blood mononuclear cells (PBMCs), collected at new diagnosis, from a patient treated with antithyroid drugs. This chain uses TRBV20-1 with TRBJ2-2; D possibly corresponds to TRBD1 (6 bases). The clonotype comes from a woman aged 35-65 years with Graves disease. DNA for the CDR3: TGCAGTGCGCCGGACAGAAACACCGGGGAGCTGTTTTTT. As protein: CSAPDRNTGELFF.